The present T cell receptor beta chain was sequenced within a study of cytomegalovirus exposure and HLA in healthy donors. Primers for the PCR totalled 60 Vbeta and 13 Jbeta. TCRdb's table, derived via immunoSEQ multiplex PCR, lists solely in-frame clones and lacks some. The sample shows about 150,000 clones, approximately 73% of them seen only once. The CDR3 is 15 amino acids. The V and J ends lost 1 base and 0 bases respectively, with 10 bases between them. Germline lookup yields CDR1 SGHDT and CDR2 YYEEEE. This clone was observed once. Its antigen remains unidentified. Study-wide points: Across HLA loci, a later analysis found differing TCR association rates, with DRB1 most and HLA-C fewest. In a later analysis, donors in an Asian-associated ancestry cluster reportedly had fewer N-insertions in productive TCRs than the cohort mean.

The genes are TRBV5-6 and TRBJ1-1; D not resolved. The TCR sequence derives from a man under 40 in good health and CMV-seropositive. Material for sequencing was PBMCs. CDR3 sequence reads: CASSLPGPLNTEAFF. The CDR3 DNA reads TGTGCCAGCAGCTTGCCGGGTCCACTGAACACTGAAGCTTTCTTT.